The T cell receptor (beta chain) under discussion was sequenced for a study of shared clonotypes between healthy human individuals. At the level of the study: There were three CD4 naive, three CD4 memory, two CD8 naive and one CD8 memory plates per donor.

About this clone itself: What it binds is unknown.

Some clones are missing from TCRdb's copy, which holds only in-frame ones; the method was immunoSEQ multiplex PCR. The table includes some 2,400,000 clones, approximately 96% detected once. Looked up from germline, CDR1 is SEHNR and CDR2 is FQNEAQ (reference sequence). This CDR3 spans 17 amino acids. The junction had 15 bases not matched to a gene; V was cut back by 5 bases and J by 5 bases. Study conclusions and caveats: Measured sharing among donors was expected to vary with sequencing depth.

All participating donors were Caucasian adults from Nashville, Tennessee. This chain links TRBV7-9 with TRBJ1-1, with 9 bases that match TRBD1. Input material: naive CD4+ T cells sorted from blood. Subset described: CD45RA+ positively selected. The sequence came from a man aged 18 to 29 in good health. The DNA of the CDR3 is TGTGCCAGCAGCAAAGACTACAGGGGGCCGAAGAGTACTGAAGCTTTCTTT. Translating it yields CASSKDYRGPKSTEAFF.